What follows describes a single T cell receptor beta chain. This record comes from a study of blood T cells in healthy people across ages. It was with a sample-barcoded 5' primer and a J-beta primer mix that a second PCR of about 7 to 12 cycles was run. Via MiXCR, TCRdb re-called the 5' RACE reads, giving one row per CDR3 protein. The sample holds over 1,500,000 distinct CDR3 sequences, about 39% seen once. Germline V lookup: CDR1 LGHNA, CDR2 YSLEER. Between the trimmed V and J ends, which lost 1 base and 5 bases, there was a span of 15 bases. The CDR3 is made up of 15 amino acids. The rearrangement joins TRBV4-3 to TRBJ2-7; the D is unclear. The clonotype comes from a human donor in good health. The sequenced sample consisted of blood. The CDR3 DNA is TGCGCCAGCAGCCAAGGACTTGATGTATTCGACGAGCAGTACTTC. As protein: CASSQGLDVFDEQYF.